The 20 T cell receptor beta chains reported below all come from one sample, sequenced in a study of cytomegalovirus exposure and HLA in healthy donors. PCR amplification relied on 60 Vbeta primers (plus 13 Jbeta primers). Repertoires were generated with immunoSEQ multiplex PCR, while TCRdb's copy carries only in-frame clones and drops some. The repertoire has 100,000 to 150,000 clones, around 72% of them found once; the top ten carry approximately 8.2%. Sequenced material: PBMCs. These receptor sequences come from a woman aged 40 to 49 in good health and CMV-seropositive.

This chain links TRBV6-5 with TRBJ2-7; TRBD1 aligns across 7 bases. Germline V gene data show CDR1 as MNHEY and CDR2 as SVGAGI. The CDR3 is 11 residues long. Losses at the gene ends were 6 bases for V and 6 bases for J; bases not matched to a gene: 2. The CDR3 here is CASRYRGEQYF. In nucleotides, the CDR3 is TGTGCCAGCAGGTACAGGGGCGAGCAGTACTTC.

This clone has a handful of counts. This sequence joins TRBV5-1 and TRBJ1-2, with TRBD1 matching over 8 bases. The CDR3 is made up of 13 amino acids. Germline V CDR1 and CDR2: SGHRS, YFSETQ. V dropped 9 bases and J dropped 8; count of bases not matched to a gene: 12. The CDR3: CATQFDRGGGYTF. The CDR3 DNA is TGCGCCACCCAATTCGACAGGGGAGGCGGCTACACCTTC.

The chain has TRBV19 and TRBJ2-7, with unresolved D. Germline V gives CDR1 LNHDA, CDR2 SQIVND (reference sequence). Trimming pared 3 bases from V and 0 bases from J, leaving 9 bases between. The CDR3 is made up of 14 amino acids. This CDR3 is CASSIARNSYEQYF. CDR3 nucleotides: TGTGCCAGTAGTATTGCTAGGAACTCCTACGAGCAGTACTTC.

The sample holds a few counts of this clone. The chain combines TRBV6-6 with TRBJ1-1, with 9 bases identical to TRBD1. Germline V gene data show CDR1 as MNHNY and CDR2 as SVGAGI (reference sequence). The J segment lost 11 bases and the V segment lost 2 bases, leaving 9 bases of the junction unmatched. The CDR3 has 14 residues. The CDR3, as DNA: TGTGCCAGCAGTTACACGGACAGGGGACGGGATGCTTTCTTT. Translating it yields CASSYTDRGRDAFF.

The CDR3 DNA reads as TGTGCCAGCAGCTTGGGCGGGATTGGGTACAATGAGCAGTTCTTC. Its translation is CASSLGGIGYNEQFF. The chain has TRBV5-6 and TRBJ2-1; tentative D call: TRBD2 (6 bases). The CDR3 is 15 residues long. Per the germline V gene, CDR1 is SGHDT and CDR2 is YYEEEE. V gave up 0 bases and J gave up 4 bases, with 11 bases separating them.

The V gene is TRBV19, the J gene TRBJ1-2, with 11 bases fitting TRBD1. This CDR3 comprises 12 residues. Per germline, CDR1 LNHDA and CDR2 SQIVND (reference sequence). With V trimmed by 10 bases and J by 7 bases, 5 bases remained unmatched. CDR3 region: CAIGQGAAGYTF. The DNA of the CDR3 is TGTGCCATTGGACAGGGGGCCGCTGGCTACACCTTC. Complete variable domain (other parts from reference TRBV19 and TRBJ1-2): DGGITQSPKYLFRKEGQNVTLSCEQNLNHDAMYWYRQDPGQGLRLIYYSQIVNDFQKGDIAEGYSVSREKKESFPLTVTSAQKNPTAFYLCAIGQGAAGYTFGSGTRLTVV.

The V call is TRBV7-9, the J call TRBJ2-2, with a tentative D call TRBD2 (7 bases). V lost 5 bases and J lost 6, with 13 bases in between. The CDR3 has 14 amino acids. The germline gives CDR1 SEHNR, CDR2 FQNEAQ (reference sequence). The CDR3 DNA sequence: TGTGCCAGCAGCCTCGGGGGGCCGGCCGGGGAGCTGTTTTTT. Protein product: CASSLGGPAGELFF. The full variable domain, in which reference TRBV7-9 and TRBJ2-2 provide the parts outside the CDR3, is DTGVSQNPRHKITKRGQNVTFRCDPISEHNRLYWYRQTLGQGPEFLTYFQNEAQLEKSRLLSDRFSAERPKGSFSTLEIQRTEQGDSAMYLCASSLGGPAGELFFGEGSRLTVL.

This chain joins TRBV9 and TRBJ1-1; 8 nucleotides align to TRBD1. The CDR3 is 14 residues long. Germline V CDR1 and CDR2: SGDLS, YYNGEE. Losses at the gene ends were 3 bases for V and 0 bases for J; bases not matched to a gene: 1. In DNA, the CDR3 is TGTGCCAGCAGCGCAGGGGGCCTGAACACTGAAGCTTTCTTT. It is translated as CASSAGGLNTEAFF.

This clone is a singleton in its sample. This sequence joins TRBV4-3 and TRBJ2-2; D is perhaps TRBD1 (6 bases). Germline lookup yields CDR1 LGHNA and CDR2 YSLEER. With 6 bases removed from V and 1 base from J, the gap between germline ends came to 12 bases. This CDR3 has 15 residues. The CDR3: CASSLQGMNTGELFF. The CDR3 coding sequence is TGCGCCAGCAGTCTACAGGGAATGAACACCGGGGAGCTGTTTTTT.

The V and J genes are TRBV4-3 and TRBJ1-1; no clear D gene. The V end was cut by 0 bases, the J end by 3 bases, with 20 bases between. Germline V gives CDR1 LGHNA, CDR2 YSLEER. This CDR3 is built from 18 residues. The CDR3 DNA is TGCGCCAGCAGCCAAGATCTTCACGGTCTCGGCGGGGACACTGAAGCTTTCTTT. Protein sequence: CASSQDLHGLGGDTEAFF.

This clone was seen a handful of times. V gene TRBV19 combines with J gene TRBJ1-1; D is unclear. V lost 6 bases and J 4 bases, leaving 12 bases between the germline ends. The CDR3 sequence is 13 residues long. CDR1 LNHDA and CDR2 SQIVND come from the germline V gene (reference sequence). The CDR3 DNA reads TGTGCCAGTAGGTCCCGGGGAATCACTGAAGCTTTCTTT. Its translation is CASRSRGITEAFF.

The chain recombines TRBV7-2 with TRBJ2-2, with D perhaps TRBD1 (6 bases). This CDR3 is built from 13 residues. Deletions cut 5 bases from V and 6 bases from J, with 10 bases between. Looked up from germline, CDR1 is SGHTA and CDR2 is FQGNSA. The CDR3 loop reads CASSHRVPGELFF. Written as DNA, the CDR3 is TGTGCCAGCAGCCACAGGGTTCCCGGGGAGCTGTTTTTT.

The rearrangement links TRBV6-5 to TRBJ1-1, with no clear D. The V gene lost 7 bases and the J gene lost 4 bases, with 7 bases spanning the gap. The CDR3 runs 11 residues. The germline V gene encodes CDR1 MNHEY and CDR2 SVGAGI. The CDR3 DNA sequence: TGTGCCAGCACCTCGGGCACTGAAGCTTTCTTT. Translation: CASTSGTEAFF.

The V call is TRBV27, the J call TRBJ2-7; tentative D call: TRBD1 (5 bases). Germline V gene sequence: CDR1 MNHEY, CDR2 SMNVEV (reference sequence). With 8 bases removed from V and 3 bases from J, the gap between germline ends came to 14 bases. The CDR3 runs to 13 residues. The CDR3 DNA is TGTGCCAGCCCCACGGTCAGGGACTACGAGCAGTACTTC. Its translation is CASPTVRDYEQYF.

This clone was counted a single time. The chain couples TRBV4-3 to TRBJ1-1, with D perhaps matching TRBD1 (6 bases). Germline assignment: CDR1 LGHNA and CDR2 YSLEER. The CDR3 loop spans 15 amino acids. Trimming removed 1 base at V and 0 bases at J, with 9 bases between. Here the CDR3 reads CASSQARTVNTEAFF. The CDR3 DNA reads as TGCGCCAGCAGCCAAGCGCGGACAGTGAACACTGAAGCTTTCTTT.

This clone appeared a few times. This rearrangement joins TRBV5-6 to TRBJ1-1, with TRBD1 as a possible D gene (5 bases). Germline loops: CDR1 SGHDT, CDR2 YYEEEE. V lost 3 bases to trimming and J lost 1 base, with 7 bases between them. There are 13 residues in the CDR3. Here the CDR3 reads CASSWGGNTEAFF. CDR3 nucleotide sequence: TGTGCCAGCAGCTGGGGGGGGAACACTGAAGCTTTCTTT.

The chain carries TRBV6-5 and TRBJ2-7, with D tentatively TRBD1 (5 bases). The germline V gene has CDR1 MNHEY and CDR2 SVGAGI. V lost 7 bases to trimming and J lost 2 bases, with 18 bases between them. The CDR3 length is 15 residues. The CDR3 is CASKGPPGPTYEQYF. The CDR3 nucleotides read TGTGCCAGCAAGGGGCCCCCAGGGCCGACCTACGAGCAGTACTTC.

In this sample, this clone turned up a few times. V is TRBV2 and J is TRBJ2-3, with 7 bases that match TRBD2. The CDR3 has 13 residues. From germline, CDR1 is SNHLY and CDR2 FYNNEI. J gave up 4 bases and V 3 bases, and 1 base lay outside the gene matches. CDR3: CASSEAGADTQYF. CDR3 bases: TGTGCCAGCAGTGAGGCGGGGGCAGATACGCAGTATTTT.

V and J are TRBV5-1 and TRBJ2-1; no firm D call. Germline V gene lookup returns CDR1 SGHRS and CDR2 YFSETQ. The CDR3 is made up of 13 amino acids. V shed 1 base and J shed 9 bases, with 11 bases lying between them. In DNA, the CDR3 is TGCGCCAGCAGCTTGACTGGAGAGGCTGAGCAGTTCTTC. Its translation: CASSLTGEAEQFF.

The chain recombines TRBV4-1 with TRBJ1-5; D not resolved. The V and J ends lost 0 bases and 0 bases respectively, with 12 bases between them. The CDR3 loop spans 17 amino acids. In germline, CDR1 is MGHRA, CDR2 YSYEKL. DNA of the CDR3: TGCGCCAGCAGCCAAGATTACTTCGGGAATAGCAATCAGCCCCAGCATTTT. Its translation is CASSQDYFGNSNQPQHF.